The rows below give T cell receptor beta chains drawn from one sample of a study of blood T cell repertoires in COVID-19. Generated by immunoSEQ multiplex PCR, the TCRdb table keeps only in-frame clones and is missing some. This sample has 200,000 to 250,000 clones, with 84% found just once. The sequenced sample consisted of PBMCs or T cells enriched from blood (not recorded which). These receptors all come from a middle-aged woman who had recovered from COVID-19. Both conserved end residues are part of each CDR3. The D gene is left open where the match is weak. Rows give clone size only sometimes, using once, few, many, or a class for an expanded clone.

v_gene: TRBV9
j_gene: TRBJ2-3
abundance: NA
d_gene: TRBD2
CDR3nt: TGTGCCAGCAGCCCTCCGAGCGGGAGACCCACAGATACGCAGTATTTT
CDR3aa: CASSPPSGRPTDTQYF

v_gene: TRBV4-3
j_gene: TRBJ1-5
abundance: NA
d_gene: NA
CDR3nt: TGCGCCAGCAGCCAGGAGTGGCGGGCTAATCAGCCCCAGCATTTT
CDR3aa: CASSQEWRANQPQHF

v_gene: TRBV7-3
j_gene: TRBJ2-5
abundance: NA
d_gene: NA
CDR3nt: TGTGCCAGCAGCTTAGGAGGGGGAGGGCAAGAGACCCAGTACTTC
CDR3aa: CASSLGGGGQETQYF

v_gene: TRBV30
j_gene: TRBJ2-3
abundance: few
d_gene: TRBD2
CDR3nt: TGTGCCTGGAGTAGAGTAGCGGGAGCCGATACGCAGTATTTT
CDR3aa: CAWSRVAGADTQYF

v_gene: TRBV5-4
j_gene: TRBJ2-2
abundance: NA
d_gene: NA
CDR3nt: TGTGCCAGCAGCTCTTCTCTCGACAGAAACACCGGGGAGCTGTTTTTT
CDR3aa: CASSSSLDRNTGELFF

v_gene: TRBV5-6
j_gene: TRBJ2-1
abundance: NA
d_gene: NA
CDR3nt: TGTGCCAGCAGCTTAGGGGCCGGGTTCCGTGAGCAGTTCTTC
CDR3aa: CASSLGAGFREQFF

v_gene: TRBV15
j_gene: TRBJ2-4
abundance: NA
d_gene: TRBD1
CDR3nt: TGTGCCACCAGCCCCGGGACAGGGGATTCCGGCAAAAACATTCAGTACTTC
CDR3aa: CATSPGTGDSGKNIQYF

v_gene: TRBV7-6
j_gene: TRBJ2-1
abundance: NA
d_gene: TRBD2
CDR3nt: TGTGCCAGCCGACAGACTAGCAGTAATGAGCAGTTCTTC
CDR3aa: CASRQTSSNEQFF

v_gene: TRBV30
j_gene: TRBJ1-1
abundance: NA
d_gene: TRBD1
CDR3nt: TGTGCCTGGAGTGGGGGACAGGGAAATACTGAAGCTTTCTTT
CDR3aa: CAWSGGQGNTEAFF

v_gene: TRBV11-2
j_gene: TRBJ2-7
abundance: few
d_gene: NA
CDR3nt: TGTGCCAGCAGCTTAGATGGCGGAACCGTGAGCGAGCAGTACTTC
CDR3aa: CASSLDGGTVSEQYF

v_gene: TRBV24-1
j_gene: TRBJ2-2
abundance: NA
d_gene: NA
CDR3nt: TGTGCCACCAGTGATTTGGAGGACACAACGAACACCGGGGAGCTGTTTTTT
CDR3aa: CATSDLEDTTNTGELFF

v_gene: TRBV7-7
j_gene: TRBJ1-2
abundance: NA
d_gene: NA
CDR3nt: TGTGCCAGCAGCTTAGAAGGCAGGGGTGACTATGGCTACACCTTC
CDR3aa: CASSLEGRGDYGYTF

v_gene: TRBV19
j_gene: TRBJ1-4
abundance: NA
d_gene: TRBD1
CDR3nt: TGTGCCAGTAGTATTCCGGACAGGCCCTATGAAAAACTGTTTTTT
CDR3aa: CASSIPDRPYEKLFF